This T cell receptor beta chain was captured in a study of tumor-infiltrating lymphocytes in localized non-small cell lung cancer listed by TCRdb under 2021. For the wider study: Several histologies were represented in the cohort, which also included both smokers and never-smokers as well as patients whose samples were collected after neoadjuvant chemotherapy. The paired tumor versus uninvolved lung comparison of immunoSEQ T-cell fraction included fewer than 65 patients. In total, the ICON cohort was made up of over a hundred surgical patients who had localized non-small cell lung cancer and whose tumors were resected. Each patient contributed resected tumor tissue and uninvolved lung tissue from the same patient, described as non-adjacent to the tumor. Alongside flow cytometry, multiplex immunofluorescence, RNA-seq, exome sequencing and proteomics, TCR sequencing was applied to the same patients as one of several integrated assays. Broad study findings and their caveats: Tumor T-cell fraction from TCR sequencing was not associated with recurrence-free survival (p = 0.61). Because different assays used different pieces of the same tissue, intratumor heterogeneity could not be separated from technical variation. Higher T cell infiltration in tumors than in uninvolved lung tissue was supported by TCRbeta sequencing, consistent with immunofluorescence CD3 counts. Because assay coverage varied across patients depending on available tissue quantity, TCR sequencing was performed for only a subset of the cohort. No difference in TCR-derived T-cell fraction was observed between the flow cytometry-defined immunotypes IM1 (good prognosis) and IM2 (poor prognosis).

A word on this clone: There is no known antigen for this receptor. No base quality information exists; no much larger clone differs at one position.

Patient enrollment in ICON started in 2016, and the final patient was enrolled in late 2018. A subcohort of 76 patients provided fresh tumor and matched uninvolved tissue for in-depth immune analyses, with TCR sequencing among those analyses. DNA for TCR sequencing was isolated from bulk tissue, and no cell sorting was done. The T-cell fraction in tumor and uninvolved lung tissue was obtained from TCR sequencing using the immunoSEQ assay. The original methods were these. For survival analysis, patients were split into high (upper tertile) and low (lower two tertiles) T-cell fraction groups and compared by log-rank test. A signed-rank test was used to test paired tumor versus uninvolved lung differences in T-cell fraction. This is the immuneACCESS table as TCRdb keeps it, with only in-frame sequences that have V and J called. A part of the clones is gone; compared with another copy, unresolved V genes explain less than half, and the rest is unexplained. V and J calls and clone size are as listed in that table; D and trimming were resolved from the DNA. This sample holds 6,000 to 8,500 clones; about 74% were observed only once. The top ten hold roughly 31% of the sample.

The CDR3 sequence holds 15 residues, the cysteine and phenylalanine included. Left in the record is the CDR3 DNA by itself, 45 bases read in frame from the first base. The sequencing input was lung tumor tissue. The clonotype originates from a human donor with non-small cell lung cancer. The chain was built from TRBV7-5 and TRBJ1-2; TRBD1, the table's D call, was not compared with the DNA. TRBV7-5 is termed a pseudogene. At the DNA level, the sequence is TGTGCCAGAAGTCTGCTGGGGGACAGTAACTATGGCTACACCTTC. Translated, this gives CARSLLGDSNYGYTF.